This TCR beta chain was captured by sequencing in a study of beta chain features in type 1 diabetes. TCRB transcripts that were expressed got sequenced, as all of the isolated RNA had been reverse transcribed. Using immunoSEQ multiplex PCR, the repertoire was profiled, and TCRdb retains in-frame clones only, with some absent. The table includes a few hundred thousand clones, approximately 16% detected once. Germline CDR1 and CDR2: SGHDN and FVKESK. Trimming removed 5 bases from V and 0 bases from J, with 22 bases in between. This CDR3 is 18 amino acids long. The sequence was collected from a woman under 30 in good health. The V call is TRBV14, the J call TRBJ1-2; no reliable D call. Sequencing was performed on naive CD4+ T cells from blood. CDR3 protein: CASSKSRAGGTPNYGYTF. The CDR3 DNA reads TGTGCCAGCAGCAAGTCGAGGGCCGGCGGAACTCCTAACTATGGCTACACCTTC.